Below are 18 T cell receptor beta chains sequenced from a single sample in a study of blood T cell repertoires in COVID-19. The repertoire was sequenced with immunoSEQ multiplex PCR; TCRdb's copy has only in-frame clones and lacks some. The sample lists about 150,000 clones, around 80% seen once, with roughly 15% in the top ten. The specimen sequenced was peripheral blood. Receptor source: a human donor with acute or convalescent COVID-19. The donor label of this sample is uncertain.

The rearrangement links TRBV5-6 to TRBJ2-1, with D perhaps matching TRBD1 (6 bases). CDR3 size: 16 residues. V was shortened by 0 bases and J by 0 bases, with 10 bases between the two germline ends. CDR1 is SGHDT, CDR2 YYEEEE, per germline. The CDR3 DNA reads as TGTGCCAGCAGCTTGGTTGGGACATTCTCCTACAATGAGCAGTTCTTC. Translation: CASSLVGTFSYNEQFF.

J is TRBJ1-2 and V is TRBV5-4, with 9 bases identical to TRBD1. Looked up from germline, CDR1 is SGHNT and CDR2 is YYREEE (reference sequence). The junction had 15 bases not matched to a gene; V was cut back by 4 bases and J by 8 bases. The CDR3 runs to 16 residues. CDR3 nucleotide sequence: TGTGCCAGCAGCCCCCCCCGTTCTGACAGGGGGGCGGGCTACACCTTC. Amino acids: CASSPPRSDRGAGYTF.

This clone was recorded once. The V gene is TRBV6-6, the J gene TRBJ2-3, with TRBD2 matching over 9 bases. Germline lookup yields CDR1 MNHNY and CDR2 SVGAGI (reference sequence). The CDR3 is 20 amino acids. Trimming at V came to 5 bases and at J to 0 bases, leaving 18 bases not matched to a gene. The CDR3 sequence is CASSPGPRLLAGSSTDTQYF. The CDR3 nucleotides are TGTGCCAGCAGTCCGGGGCCGAGGTTGCTAGCGGGGTCTAGCACAGATACGCAGTATTTT.

This chain links TRBV19 with TRBJ1-6; D gene ambiguous. Trimming left V 5 bases short and J 14 bases short, with 22 bases between. CDR1 LNHDA and CDR2 SQIVND come from the germline V gene (reference sequence). This CDR3 has 15 residues. DNA of the CDR3: TGTGCCAGTAGTGCTAGCCTTGGACGGCCCGGGGCCCTCCACTTT. Its translation: CASSASLGRPGALHF. Full variable domain (outside the CDR3, taken from reference TRBV19 and TRBJ1-6): DGGITQSPKYLFRKEGQNVTLSCEQNLNHDAMYWYRQDPGQGLRLIYYSQIVNDFQKGDIAEGYSVSREKKESFPLTVTSAQKNPTAFYLCASSASLGRPGALHFGNGTRLTVT.

V gene TRBV7-6 combines with J gene TRBJ2-3; 9 nucleotides match TRBD2. The CDR3 has 17 residues. After removal of 2 bases from V and 7 bases from J, the junction contained 13 bases not matched to a gene. CDR1 and CDR2 (germline): SGHVS, FNYEAQ. The CDR3 nucleotides are TGTGCCAGCAGCTTAACTTCTAGCGGGGCACGGGCGAATACGCAGTATTTT. This codes for CASSLTSSGARANTQYF. The variable domain in full, with the rest retrieved from reference TRBV7-6 and TRBJ2-3, is GAGVSQSPRYKVTKRGQDVALRCDPISGHVSLYWYRQALGQGPEFLTYFNYEAQQDKSGLPNDRFSAERPEGSISTLTIQRTEQRDSAMYRCASSLTSSGARANTQYFGPGTRLTVL.

This sequence joins TRBV7-9 and TRBJ2-3; 8 nucleotides agree with TRBD1. V was clipped by 4 bases and J by 2 bases; unmatched bases: 5. The germline gives CDR1 SEHNR, CDR2 FQNEAQ (reference sequence). There are 15 residues in the CDR3. The CDR3 nucleotides are TGTGCCAGCAGCTCCAAGGACAGGGACACAGATACGCAGTATTTT. Its protein product is CASSSKDRDTDTQYF. Combining the CDR3 with reference TRBV7-9 and TRBJ2-3 gives the whole variable domain DTGVSQNPRHKITKRGQNVTFRCDPISEHNRLYWYRQTLGQGPEFLTYFQNEAQLEKSRLLSDRFSAERPKGSFSTLEIQRTEQGDSAMYLCASSSKDRDTDTQYFGPGTRLTVL.

The chain couples TRBV29-1 to TRBJ1-2, with 7 positions matching TRBD1. Germline values: CDR1 SQVTM, CDR2 ANQGSEA. This CDR3 is 14 amino acids long. The CDR3 reads CSEEDRPKDYGYTF. As DNA, the CDR3 is TGCAGTGAAGAGGACAGGCCCAAGGACTATGGCTACACCTTC.

This chain uses TRBV5-4 with TRBJ1-2, with 9 bases identical to TRBD1. The J segment lost 8 bases and the V segment lost 5 bases, leaving 10 bases of the junction unmatched. The germline CDR1 and CDR2 sequences are SGHNT and YYREEE (reference sequence). The CDR3 totals 14 residues. The chain's CDR3 is CASSYRGQEGGYTF. CDR3 nucleotide sequence: TGTGCCAGCAGTTACAGGGGGCAAGAGGGCGGCTACACCTTC.

The rearrangement links TRBV5-6 to TRBJ1-2, with 9 bases lining up with TRBD1. This CDR3 is built from 14 residues. The germline V gene has CDR1 SGHDT and CDR2 YYEEEE. V gave up 3 bases and J gave up 4 bases; unmatched junction bases: 4. The CDR3 here is CASSSRDRAYGYTF. CDR3 bases: TGTGCCAGCAGCTCTCGGGACAGGGCCTATGGCTACACCTTC. Complete variable domain (other parts from reference TRBV5-6 and TRBJ1-2): DAGVTQSPTHLIKTRGQQVTLRCSPKSGHDTVSWYQQALGQGPQFIFQYYEEEERQRGNFPDRFSGHQFPNYSSELNVNALLLGDSALYLCASSSRDRAYGYTFGSGTRLTVV.

CDR3 in amino acids: CASSPGQAGQETQYF. The CDR3, as DNA: TGTGCCAGCAGTCCCGGACAGGCAGGCCAAGAGACCCAGTACTTC. This sequence joins TRBV7-3 and TRBJ2-5; 7 bases line up with TRBD1. In germline, CDR1 is SGHTA, CDR2 FQGTGA. CDR3 length equals 15 residues. J lost 1 base, V lost 6 bases, and 8 bases had no gene match.

This clone was counted a single time. CDR3 in DNA: TGTGCCAGTAGTATTCAGGGCAGTGCTAACTATGGCTACACCTTC. This gives the protein CASSIQGSANYGYTF. V is TRBV19 and J is TRBJ1-2, with D perhaps TRBD1 (5 bases). The CDR3 totals 15 residues. Deletions cut 3 bases from V and 0 bases from J, with 11 bases between. Germline assignment: CDR1 LNHDA and CDR2 SQIVND (reference sequence).

This clone has a handful of counts. The rearrangement joins TRBV9 to TRBJ1-3; tentatively, D is TRBD1 (6 bases). V lost 3 bases, J lost 4 bases, and 14 bases lay in between. The CDR3 runs to 15 residues. Germline CDR1 is SGDLS and CDR2 is YYNGEE. The DNA for the CDR3 is TGTGCCAGCAGCGCAGGGGATATTGGAGGAAACACCATATATTTT. It specifies CASSAGDIGGNTIYF.

The chain couples TRBV5-1 to TRBJ1-2, with TRBD1 as a possible D gene (6 bases). The germline gives CDR1 SGHRS, CDR2 YFSETQ. This CDR3 is 11 amino acids long. Trimming cost V 3 bases and J 7 bases, with 7 bases left between them. The DNA of the CDR3 is TGCGCCAGCAGCTCCAGGGGTGGCTACACCTTC. It codes for CASSSRGGYTF. Filled out from reference TRBV5-1 and TRBJ1-2, the complete variable domain reads KAGVTQTPRYLIKTRGQQVTLSCSPISGHRSVSWYQQTPGQGLQFLFEYFSETQRNKGNFPGRFSGRQFSNSRSEMNVSTLELGDSALYLCASSSRGGYTFGSGTRLTVV.

The rearrangement links TRBV5-1 to TRBJ2-3; 12 nucleotides agree with TRBD1. V lost 2 bases to trimming and J lost 4 bases; unmatched junction nucleotides: 5. This CDR3 has 16 residues. Germline values: CDR1 SGHRS, CDR2 YFSETQ. This CDR3 is CASSLKGQGASDTQYF. CDR3 DNA sequence: TGCGCCAGCAGCTTAAAGGGACAGGGGGCATCAGATACGCAGTATTTT.

The rearrangement joins TRBV6-5 to TRBJ1-1, with D unresolved. The CDR3 consists of 14 residues. CDR1 and CDR2 from the germline V gene are MNHEY and SVGAGI. The V end lost 6 bases, the J end lost 0 bases, and 11 bases lay between the germline ends. CDR3 nucleotide sequence: TGTGCCAGCAGAGCCCAGGCCTTGAACACTGAAGCTTTCTTT. It specifies CASRAQALNTEAFF.

The V gene is TRBV5-1, the J gene TRBJ1-1; a weak D match, TRBD1 (5 bases). Germline V gives CDR1 SGHRS, CDR2 YFSETQ. Trimming shortened V by 6 bases and J by 5 bases, and 17 bases separated the two germline ends. This CDR3 is 14 amino acids long. Written as DNA, the CDR3 is TGCGCCAGCAACAAGGACACTCAGAGGACTGAAGCTTTCTTT. Its translation is CASNKDTQRTEAFF.

V usage is TRBV2 and J usage is TRBJ1-5; TRBD1 matches 10 bases. The CDR3 extends over 17 amino acids. Germline CDR1 and CDR2: SNHLY and FYNNEI. Trimming at V came to 1 base and at J to 5 bases, leaving 8 bases not matched to a gene. The CDR3 DNA reads TGTGCCAGCAGTGAAGGTTGGGGCGGGACAGGGGATCAGCCCCAGCATTTT. Protein product: CASSEGWGGTGDQPQHF.

V and J are TRBV10-3 and TRBJ1-1; tentative D call: TRBD1 (5 bases). CDR3 length equals 14 residues. CDR1 and CDR2 (germline): ENHRY, SYGVKD. Trimming removed 5 bases at V and 0 bases at J, with 10 bases between. This chain's CDR3 is CAISLTDLNTEAFF. Written as DNA, the CDR3 is TGTGCCATCAGTTTGACAGATCTGAACACTGAAGCTTTCTTT.